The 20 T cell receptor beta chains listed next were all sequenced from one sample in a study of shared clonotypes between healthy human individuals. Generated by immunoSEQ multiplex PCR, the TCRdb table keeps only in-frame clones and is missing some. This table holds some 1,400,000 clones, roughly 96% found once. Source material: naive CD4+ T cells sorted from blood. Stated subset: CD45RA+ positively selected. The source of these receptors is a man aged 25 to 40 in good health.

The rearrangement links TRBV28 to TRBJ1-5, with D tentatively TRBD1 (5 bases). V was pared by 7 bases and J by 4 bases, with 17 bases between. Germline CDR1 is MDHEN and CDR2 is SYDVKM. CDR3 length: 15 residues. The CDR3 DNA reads TGTGCCAGCACCCCGGATGGGACGGATAATCAGCCCCAGCATTTT. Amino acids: CASTPDGTDNQPQHF.

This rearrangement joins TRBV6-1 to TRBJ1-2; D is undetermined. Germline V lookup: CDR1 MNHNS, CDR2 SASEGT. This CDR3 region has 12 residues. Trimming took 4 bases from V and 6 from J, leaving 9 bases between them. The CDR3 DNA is TGTGCCAGCAGTGCTCCTCTCGATGGCTACACCTTC. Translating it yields CASSAPLDGYTF.

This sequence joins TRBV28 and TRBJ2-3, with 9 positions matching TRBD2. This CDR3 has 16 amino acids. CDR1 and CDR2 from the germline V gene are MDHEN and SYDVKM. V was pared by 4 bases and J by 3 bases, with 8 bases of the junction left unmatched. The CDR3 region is CASSSPSGGKTDTQYF. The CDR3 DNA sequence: TGTGCCAGCAGTTCCCCAAGCGGGGGGAAAACAGATACGCAGTATTTT.

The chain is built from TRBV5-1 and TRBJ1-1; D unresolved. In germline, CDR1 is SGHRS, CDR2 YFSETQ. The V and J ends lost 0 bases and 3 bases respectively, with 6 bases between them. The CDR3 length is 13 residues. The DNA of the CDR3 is TGCGCCAGCAGCTTGGGACGGGACACTGAAGCTTTCTTT. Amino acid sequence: CASSLGRDTEAFF. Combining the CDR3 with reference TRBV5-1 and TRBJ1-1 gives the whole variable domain KAGVTQTPRYLIKTRGQQVTLSCSPISGHRSVSWYQQTPGQGLQFLFEYFSETQRNKGNFPGRFSGRQFSNSRSEMNVSTLELGDSALYLCASSLGRDTEAFFGQGTRLTVV.

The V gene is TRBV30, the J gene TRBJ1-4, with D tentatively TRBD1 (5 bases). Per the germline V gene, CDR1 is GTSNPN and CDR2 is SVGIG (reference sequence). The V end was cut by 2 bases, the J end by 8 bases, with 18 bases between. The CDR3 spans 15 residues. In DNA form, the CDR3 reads TGTGCCTGGAGTTTAACCCGGGGGGTGGGCGAAAAACTGTTTTTT. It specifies CAWSLTRGVGEKLFF.

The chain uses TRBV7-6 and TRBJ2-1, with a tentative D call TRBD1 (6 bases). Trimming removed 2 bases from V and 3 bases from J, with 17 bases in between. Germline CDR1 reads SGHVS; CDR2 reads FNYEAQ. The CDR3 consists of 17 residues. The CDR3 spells CASSLTNREGNYNEQFF. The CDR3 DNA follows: TGTGCCAGCAGCTTAACCAACAGGGAAGGGAACTACAATGAGCAGTTCTTC.

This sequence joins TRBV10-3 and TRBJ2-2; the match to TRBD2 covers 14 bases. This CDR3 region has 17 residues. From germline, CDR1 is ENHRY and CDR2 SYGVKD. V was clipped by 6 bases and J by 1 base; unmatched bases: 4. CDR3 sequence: CAIRIGTSGRNTGELFF. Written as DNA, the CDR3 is TGTGCCATCAGGATCGGGACTAGCGGGAGGAACACCGGGGAGCTGTTTTTT.

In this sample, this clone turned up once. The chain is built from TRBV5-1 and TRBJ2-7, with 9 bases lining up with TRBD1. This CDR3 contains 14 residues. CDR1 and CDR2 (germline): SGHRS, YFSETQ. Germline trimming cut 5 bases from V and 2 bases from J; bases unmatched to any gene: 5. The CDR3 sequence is CASSTGGWPYEQYF. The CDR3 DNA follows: TGCGCCAGCAGTACAGGGGGCTGGCCCTACGAGCAGTACTTC.

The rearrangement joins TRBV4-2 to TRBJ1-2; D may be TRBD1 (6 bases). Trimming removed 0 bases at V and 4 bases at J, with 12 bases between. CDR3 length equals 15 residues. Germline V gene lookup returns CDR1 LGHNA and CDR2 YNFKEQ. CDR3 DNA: TGTGCCAGCAGCCAAGATGGCAGGGGTCCCTATGGCTACACCTTC. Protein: CASSQDGRGPYGYTF.

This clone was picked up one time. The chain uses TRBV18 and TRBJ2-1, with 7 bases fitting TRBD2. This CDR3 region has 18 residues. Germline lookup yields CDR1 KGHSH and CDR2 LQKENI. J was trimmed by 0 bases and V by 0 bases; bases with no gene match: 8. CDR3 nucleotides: TGTGCCAGCTCACCACCAACAGGACTAGAGAGCTCCTACAATGAGCAGTTCTTC. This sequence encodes CASSPPTGLESSYNEQFF.

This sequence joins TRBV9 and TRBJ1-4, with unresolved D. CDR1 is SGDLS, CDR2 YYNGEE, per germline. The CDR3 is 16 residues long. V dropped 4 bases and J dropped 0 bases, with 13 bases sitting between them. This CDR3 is CASSKGSPATNEKLFF. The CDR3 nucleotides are TGTGCCAGCAGCAAGGGCTCTCCGGCAACTAATGAAAAACTGTTTTTT.

The CDR3 DNA reads as TGTGCCAGCAGTTTAGTTGGTTTTAGGGGACAATTACCTGGCTACACCTTC. Encoded protein: CASSLVGFRGQLPGYTF. J is TRBJ1-2 and V is TRBV28, with D perhaps TRBD1 (6 bases). The CDR3 extends over 17 amino acids. In germline, CDR1 is MDHEN, CDR2 SYDVKM. V was shortened by 2 bases and J by 7 bases, with 23 bases between the two germline ends.

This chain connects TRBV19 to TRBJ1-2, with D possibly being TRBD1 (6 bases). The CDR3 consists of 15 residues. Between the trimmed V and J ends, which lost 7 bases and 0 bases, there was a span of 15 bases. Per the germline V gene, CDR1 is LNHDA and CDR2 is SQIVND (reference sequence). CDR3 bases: TGTGCCAGTACCCTTTTTCGGGGGCCTAACTATGGCTACACCTTC. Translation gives CASTLFRGPNYGYTF. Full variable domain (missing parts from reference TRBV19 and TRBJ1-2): DGGITQSPKYLFRKEGQNVTLSCEQNLNHDAMYWYRQDPGQGLRLIYYSQIVNDFQKGDIAEGYSVSREKKESFPLTVTSAQKNPTAFYLCASTLFRGPNYGYTFGSGTRLTVV.

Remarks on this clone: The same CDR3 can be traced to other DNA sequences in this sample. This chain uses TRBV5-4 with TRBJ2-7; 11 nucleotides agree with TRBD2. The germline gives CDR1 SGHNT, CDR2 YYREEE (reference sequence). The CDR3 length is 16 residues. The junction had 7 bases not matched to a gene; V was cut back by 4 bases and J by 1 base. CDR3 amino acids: CASSSPGTSGSYEQYF. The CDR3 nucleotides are TGTGCCAGCAGCAGTCCCGGGACTAGCGGATCCTACGAGCAGTACTTC.

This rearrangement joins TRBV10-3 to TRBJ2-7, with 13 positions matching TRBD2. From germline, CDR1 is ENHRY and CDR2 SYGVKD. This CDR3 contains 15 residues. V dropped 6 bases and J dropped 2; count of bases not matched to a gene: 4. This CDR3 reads CAIRDGLAGAYEQYF. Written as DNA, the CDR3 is TGTGCCATCAGGGATGGACTAGCGGGAGCCTACGAGCAGTACTTC.

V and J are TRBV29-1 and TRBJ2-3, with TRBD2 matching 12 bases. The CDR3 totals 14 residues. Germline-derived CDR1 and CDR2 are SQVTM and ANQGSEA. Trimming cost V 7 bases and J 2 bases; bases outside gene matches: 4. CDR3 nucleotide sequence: TGCAGCGGACTAGCGGGAGTAAACACAGATACGCAGTATTTT. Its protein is CSGLAGVNTDTQYF.

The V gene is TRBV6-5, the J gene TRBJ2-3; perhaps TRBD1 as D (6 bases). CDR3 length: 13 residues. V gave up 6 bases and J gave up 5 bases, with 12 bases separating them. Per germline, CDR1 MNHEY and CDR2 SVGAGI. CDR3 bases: TGTGCCAGCAGAGAGACAGGAATAGATACGCAGTATTTT. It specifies CASRETGIDTQYF.

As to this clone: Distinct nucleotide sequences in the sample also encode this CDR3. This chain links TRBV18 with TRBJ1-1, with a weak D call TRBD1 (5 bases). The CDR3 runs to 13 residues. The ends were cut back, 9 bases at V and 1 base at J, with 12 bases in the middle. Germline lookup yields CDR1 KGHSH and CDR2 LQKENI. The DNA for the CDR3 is TGTGCCAGTGGGGCCGAGCAGAACACTGAAGCTTTCTTT. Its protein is CASGAEQNTEAFF.

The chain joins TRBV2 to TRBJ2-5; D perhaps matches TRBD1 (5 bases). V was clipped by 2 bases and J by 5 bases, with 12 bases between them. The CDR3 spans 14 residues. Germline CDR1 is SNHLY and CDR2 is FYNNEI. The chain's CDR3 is CASSESLGAETQYF. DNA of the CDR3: TGTGCCAGCAGTGAATCGCTAGGGGCCGAGACCCAGTACTTC. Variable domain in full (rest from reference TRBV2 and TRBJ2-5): EPEVTQTPSHQVTQMGQEVILRCVPISNHLYFYWYRQILGQKVEFLVSFYNNEISEKSEIFDDQFSVERPDGSNFTLKIRSTKLEDSAMYFCASSESLGAETQYFGPGTRLLVL.

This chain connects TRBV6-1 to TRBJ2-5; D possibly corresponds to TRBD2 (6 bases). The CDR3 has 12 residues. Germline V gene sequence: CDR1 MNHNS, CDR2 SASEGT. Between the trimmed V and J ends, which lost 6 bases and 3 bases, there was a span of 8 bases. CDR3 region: CASRVAEETQYF. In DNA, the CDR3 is TGTGCCAGCAGGGTAGCGGAAGAGACCCAGTACTTC.